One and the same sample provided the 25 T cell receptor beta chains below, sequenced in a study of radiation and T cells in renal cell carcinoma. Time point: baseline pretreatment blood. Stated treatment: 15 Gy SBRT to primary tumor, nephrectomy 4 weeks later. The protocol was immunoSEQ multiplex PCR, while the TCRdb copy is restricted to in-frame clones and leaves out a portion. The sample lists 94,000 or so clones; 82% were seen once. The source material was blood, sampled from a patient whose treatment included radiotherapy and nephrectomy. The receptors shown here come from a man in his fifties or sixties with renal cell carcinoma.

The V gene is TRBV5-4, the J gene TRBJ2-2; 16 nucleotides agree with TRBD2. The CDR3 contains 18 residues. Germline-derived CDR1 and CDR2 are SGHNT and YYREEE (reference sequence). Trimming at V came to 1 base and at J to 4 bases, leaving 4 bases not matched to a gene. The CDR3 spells CASSLPGLAGGGTGELFF. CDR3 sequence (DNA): TGTGCCAGCAGCTTGCCGGGACTAGCGGGAGGGGGCACCGGGGAGCTGTTTTTT. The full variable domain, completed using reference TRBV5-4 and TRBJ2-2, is ETGVTQSPTHLIKTRGQQVTLRCSSQSGHNTVSWYQQALGQGPQFIFQYYREEENGRGNFPPRFSGLQFPNYSSELNVNALELDDSALYLCASSLPGLAGGGTGELFFGEGSRLTVL.

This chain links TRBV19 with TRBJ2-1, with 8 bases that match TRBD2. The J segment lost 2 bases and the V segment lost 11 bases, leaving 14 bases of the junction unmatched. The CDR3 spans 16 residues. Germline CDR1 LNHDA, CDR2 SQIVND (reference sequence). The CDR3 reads CAARESGSSTYNEQFF. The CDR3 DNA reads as TGTGCCGCCCGGGAGAGCGGGAGTTCTACCTACAATGAGCAGTTCTTC. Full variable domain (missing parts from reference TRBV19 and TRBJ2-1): DGGITQSPKYLFRKEGQNVTLSCEQNLNHDAMYWYRQDPGQGLRLIYYSQIVNDFQKGDIAEGYSVSREKKESFPLTVTSAQKNPTAFYLCAARESGSSTYNEQFFGPGTRLTVL.

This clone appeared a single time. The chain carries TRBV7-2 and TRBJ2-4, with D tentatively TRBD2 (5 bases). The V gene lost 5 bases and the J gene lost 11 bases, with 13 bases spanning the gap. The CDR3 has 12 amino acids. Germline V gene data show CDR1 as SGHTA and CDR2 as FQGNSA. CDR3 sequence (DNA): TGTGCCAGCAGCACCCGCGCGGGCCTTCAGTACTTC. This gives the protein CASSTRAGLQYF.

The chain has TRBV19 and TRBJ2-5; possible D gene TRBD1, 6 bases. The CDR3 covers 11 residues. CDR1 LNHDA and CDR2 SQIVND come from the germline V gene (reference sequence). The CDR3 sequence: CAAGAGETQYF. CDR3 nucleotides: TGTGCGGCAGGGGCGGGCGAGACCCAGTACTTC.

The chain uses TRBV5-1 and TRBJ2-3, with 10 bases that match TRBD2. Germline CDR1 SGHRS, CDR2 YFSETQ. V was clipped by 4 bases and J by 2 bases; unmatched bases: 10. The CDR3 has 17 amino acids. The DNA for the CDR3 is TGCGCCAGCAGCCCCCAGCTAGCGGGAGTGAACACAGATACGCAGTATTTT. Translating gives CASSPQLAGVNTDTQYF.

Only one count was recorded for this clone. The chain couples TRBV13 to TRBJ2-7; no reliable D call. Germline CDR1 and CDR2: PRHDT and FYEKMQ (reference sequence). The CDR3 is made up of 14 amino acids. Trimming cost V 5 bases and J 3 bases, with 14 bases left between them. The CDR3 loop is CASSPGPEYYEQYF. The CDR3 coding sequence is TGTGCCAGCAGCCCAGGACCCGAATACTACGAGCAGTACTTC.

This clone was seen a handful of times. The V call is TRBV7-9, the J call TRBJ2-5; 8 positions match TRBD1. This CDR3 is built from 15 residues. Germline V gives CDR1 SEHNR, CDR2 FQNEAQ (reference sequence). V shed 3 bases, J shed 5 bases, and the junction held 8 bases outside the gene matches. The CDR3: CASSFWSGGTETQYF. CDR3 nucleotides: TGTGCCAGCAGCTTCTGGTCAGGGGGCACGGAGACCCAGTACTTC.

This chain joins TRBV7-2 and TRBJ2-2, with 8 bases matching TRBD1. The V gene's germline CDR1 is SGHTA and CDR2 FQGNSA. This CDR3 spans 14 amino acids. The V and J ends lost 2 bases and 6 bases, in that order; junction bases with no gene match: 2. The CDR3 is CASSLPGGAGELFF. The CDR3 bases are TGTGCCAGCAGCTTACCAGGGGGCGCCGGGGAGCTGTTTTTT.

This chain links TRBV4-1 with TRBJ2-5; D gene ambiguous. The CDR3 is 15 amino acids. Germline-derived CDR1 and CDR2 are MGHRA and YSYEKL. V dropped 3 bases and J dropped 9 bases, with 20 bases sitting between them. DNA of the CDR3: TGCGCCAGCAGCCACCCACAAGGAGAGCCGTCGGCCCAGTACTTC. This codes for CASSHPQGEPSAQYF.

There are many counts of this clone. For the CDR3, the DNA is TGTGCCAGCAGCTCCCCCGCAAGCATGACTGAAGCTTTCTTT. Residues: CASSSPASMTEAFF. The V and J genes are TRBV13 and TRBJ1-1; D ambiguous. This CDR3 spans 14 amino acids. Germline values: CDR1 PRHDT, CDR2 FYEKMQ (reference sequence). V lost 4 bases and J 5 bases, leaving 14 bases between the germline ends. The whole variable domain, filled in from reference TRBV13 and TRBJ1-1, reads AAGVIQSPRHLIKEKRETATLKCYPIPRHDTVYWYQQGPGQDPQFLISFYEKMQSDKGSIPDRFSAQQFSDYHSELNMSSLELGDSALYFCASSSPASMTEAFFGQGTRLTVV.

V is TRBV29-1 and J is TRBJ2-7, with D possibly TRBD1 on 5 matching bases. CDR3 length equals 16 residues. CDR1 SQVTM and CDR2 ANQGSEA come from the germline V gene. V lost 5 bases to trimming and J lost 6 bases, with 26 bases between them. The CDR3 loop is CSVLPPGAAASGEQYF. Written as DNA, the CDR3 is TGCAGCGTTCTTCCCCCTGGGGCGGCGGCGAGTGGCGAGCAGTACTTC.

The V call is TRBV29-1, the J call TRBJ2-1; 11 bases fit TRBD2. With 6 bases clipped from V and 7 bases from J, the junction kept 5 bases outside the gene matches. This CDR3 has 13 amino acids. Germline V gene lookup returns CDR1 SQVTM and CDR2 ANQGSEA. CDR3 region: CSVPASGRNEQFF. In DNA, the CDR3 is TGCAGCGTCCCGGCTAGCGGGAGGAATGAGCAGTTCTTC.

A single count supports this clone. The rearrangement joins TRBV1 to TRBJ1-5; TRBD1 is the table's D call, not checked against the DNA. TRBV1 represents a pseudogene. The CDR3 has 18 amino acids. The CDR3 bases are TGCACCAGCAGCCAAGAAGGGCCTCCGGGACAGCGCAATCAGCCCCAGCATTTT. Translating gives CTSSQEGPPGQRNQPQHF.

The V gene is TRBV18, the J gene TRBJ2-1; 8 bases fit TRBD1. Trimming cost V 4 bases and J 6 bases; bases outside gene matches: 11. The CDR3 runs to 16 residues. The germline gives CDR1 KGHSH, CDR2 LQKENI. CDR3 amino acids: CASSRRGTGGGNEQFF. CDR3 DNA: TGTGCCAGCTCACGACGCGGGACAGGTGGAGGCAATGAGCAGTTCTTC.

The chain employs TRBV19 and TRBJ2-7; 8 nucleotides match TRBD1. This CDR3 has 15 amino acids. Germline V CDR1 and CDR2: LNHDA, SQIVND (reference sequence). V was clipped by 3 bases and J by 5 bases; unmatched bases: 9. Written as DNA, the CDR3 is TGTGCCAGTAGTATCCCCGGACAGGGAGGCCACGAGCAGTACTTC. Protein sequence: CASSIPGQGGHEQYF. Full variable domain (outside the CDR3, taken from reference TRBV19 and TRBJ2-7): DGGITQSPKYLFRKEGQNVTLSCEQNLNHDAMYWYRQDPGQGLRLIYYSQIVNDFQKGDIAEGYSVSREKKESFPLTVTSAQKNPTAFYLCASSIPGQGGHEQYFGPGTRLTVT.

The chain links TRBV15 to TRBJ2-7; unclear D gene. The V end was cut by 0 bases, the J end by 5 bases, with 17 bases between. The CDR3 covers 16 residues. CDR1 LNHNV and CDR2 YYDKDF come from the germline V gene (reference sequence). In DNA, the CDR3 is TGTGCCACCAGCAGAGATCGTGCAGGACCCTGGGACGAGCAGTACTTC. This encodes CATSRDRAGPWDEQYF.

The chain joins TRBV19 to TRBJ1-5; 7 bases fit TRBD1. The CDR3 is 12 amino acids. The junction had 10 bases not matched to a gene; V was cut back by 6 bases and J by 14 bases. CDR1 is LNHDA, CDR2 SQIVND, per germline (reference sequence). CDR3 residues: CASREGGGQEHF. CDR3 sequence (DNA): TGTGCCAGTAGGGAAGGAGGGGGCCAAGAGCATTTT. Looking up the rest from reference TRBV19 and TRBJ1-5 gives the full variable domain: DGGITQSPKYLFRKEGQNVTLSCEQNLNHDAMYWYRQDPGQGLRLIYYSQIVNDFQKGDIAEGYSVSREKKESFPLTVTSAQKNPTAFYLCASREGGGQEHFGDGTRLSIL.

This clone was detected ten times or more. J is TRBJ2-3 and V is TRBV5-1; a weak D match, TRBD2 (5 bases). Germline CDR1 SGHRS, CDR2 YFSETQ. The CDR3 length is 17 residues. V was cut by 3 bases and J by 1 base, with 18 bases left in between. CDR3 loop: CASSSFVRGSGTDTQYF. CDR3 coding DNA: TGCGCCAGCAGCTCGTTCGTACGGGGATCTGGCACAGATACGCAGTATTTT. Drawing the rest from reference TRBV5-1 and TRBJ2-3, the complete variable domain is KAGVTQTPRYLIKTRGQQVTLSCSPISGHRSVSWYQQTPGQGLQFLFEYFSETQRNKGNFPGRFSGRQFSNSRSEMNVSTLELGDSALYLCASSSFVRGSGTDTQYFGPGTRLTVL.

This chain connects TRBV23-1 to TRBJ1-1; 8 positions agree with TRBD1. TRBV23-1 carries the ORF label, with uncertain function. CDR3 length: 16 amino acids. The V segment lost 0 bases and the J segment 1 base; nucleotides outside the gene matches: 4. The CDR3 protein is CASSQSRGTGNTEAFF. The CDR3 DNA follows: TGCGCCAGCAGTCAATCGCGAGGGACAGGGAACACTGAAGCTTTCTTT.

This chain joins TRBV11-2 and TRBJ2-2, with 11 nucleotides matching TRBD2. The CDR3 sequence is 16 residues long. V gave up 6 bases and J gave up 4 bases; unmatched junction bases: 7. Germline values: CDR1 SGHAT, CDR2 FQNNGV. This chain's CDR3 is CASRPLAGAVTGELFF. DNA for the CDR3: TGTGCCAGCAGACCACTAGCGGGAGCGGTCACCGGGGAGCTGTTTTTT.

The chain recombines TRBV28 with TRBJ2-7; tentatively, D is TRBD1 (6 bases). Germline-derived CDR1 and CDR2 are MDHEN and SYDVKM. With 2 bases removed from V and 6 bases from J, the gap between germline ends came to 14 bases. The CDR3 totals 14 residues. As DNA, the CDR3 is TGTGCCAGCAGTTTAAGGGACAATGTCTTCGAGCAGTACTTC. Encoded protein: CASSLRDNVFEQYF.

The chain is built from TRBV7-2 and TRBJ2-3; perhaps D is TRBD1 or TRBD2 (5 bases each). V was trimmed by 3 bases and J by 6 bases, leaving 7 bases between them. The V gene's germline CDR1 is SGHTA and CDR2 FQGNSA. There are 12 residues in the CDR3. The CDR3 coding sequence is TGTGCCAGCAGCTTTGGGGACGATACGCAGTATTTT. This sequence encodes CASSFGDDTQYF. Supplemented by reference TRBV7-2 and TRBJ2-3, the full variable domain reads GAGVSQSPSNKVTEKGKDVELRCDPISGHTALYWYRQSLGQGLEFLIYFQGNSAPDKSGLPSDRFSAERTGGSVSTLTIQRTQQEDSAVYLCASSFGDDTQYFGPGTRLTVL.

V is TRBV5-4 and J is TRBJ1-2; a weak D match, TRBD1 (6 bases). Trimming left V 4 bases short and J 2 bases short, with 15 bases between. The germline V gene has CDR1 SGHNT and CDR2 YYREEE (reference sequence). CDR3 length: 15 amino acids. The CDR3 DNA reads TGTGCCAGCAGCCCACCTACAGGGACCAACTATGGCTACACCTTC. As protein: CASSPPTGTNYGYTF.

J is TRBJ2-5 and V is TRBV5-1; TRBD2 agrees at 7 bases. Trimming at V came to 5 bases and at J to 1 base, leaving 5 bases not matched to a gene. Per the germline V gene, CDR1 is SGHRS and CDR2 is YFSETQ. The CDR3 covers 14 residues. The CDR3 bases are TGCGCCAGCAGTCGTCAGCGGGGCCAAGAGACCCAGTACTTC. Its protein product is CASSRQRGQETQYF.

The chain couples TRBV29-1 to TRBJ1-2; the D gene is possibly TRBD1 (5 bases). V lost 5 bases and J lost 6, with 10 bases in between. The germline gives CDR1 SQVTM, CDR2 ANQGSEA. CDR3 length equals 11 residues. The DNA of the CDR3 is TGCAGCGTTTGGATACAGGATGGCTACACCTTC. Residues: CSVWIQDGYTF. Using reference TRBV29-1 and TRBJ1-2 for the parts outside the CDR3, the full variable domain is SAVISQKPSRDICQRGTSLTIQCQVDSQVTMMFWYRQQPGQSLTLIATANQGSEATYESGFVIDKFPISRPNLTFSTLTVSNMSPEDSSIYLCSVWIQDGYTFGSGTRLTVV.